The 18 T cell receptor beta chains below all came from one sample that was sequenced in a study of identical twins' blood T cells. TCRdb re-called the 5' RACE reads through MiXCR, storing one row per CDR3 protein. This sample carries hundreds of thousands of distinct CDR3 sequences, 28% of them seen once, and the ten largest clones take roughly 5.5%. Material: PBMCs. These receptors were collected from a woman aged 18-49 years in good health.

The chain recombines TRBV20-1 with TRBJ2-2; a weak D match, TRBD2 (6 bases). Germline V lookup: CDR1 DFQATT, CDR2 SNEGSKA (reference sequence). The CDR3 is 14 residues long. V was trimmed by 0 bases and J by 6 bases, leaving 11 bases between them. The chain's CDR3 is CSARDLRDSGELFF. The CDR3 DNA reads TGCAGTGCTAGAGATCTCCGGGACTCCGGGGAGCTGTTTTTT.

This chain links TRBV20-1 with TRBJ2-3, with a possible D match to TRBD2 (5 bases). The CDR3 extends over 13 amino acids. Per germline, CDR1 DFQATT and CDR2 SNEGSKA (reference sequence). Trimming stripped 3 bases from V and 6 bases from J, with 13 bases between. The CDR3 sequence: CSASSARGDTQYF. The CDR3 region has the DNA TGCAGTGCTAGTAGCGCAAGAGGGGATACGCAGTATTTT.

This clonotype has just a few counts. CDR3 in amino acids: CASSESGGDGEKLFF. The CDR3 DNA sequence: TGTGCCAGCAGTGAATCGGGTGGGGATGGAGAAAAACTGTTTTTT. The chain carries TRBV6-1 and TRBJ1-4; D not certain. V lost 2 bases to trimming and J lost 8 bases, with 15 bases between them. This CDR3 region has 15 residues. CDR1 and CDR2 (germline): MNHNS, SASEGT.

This chain links TRBV11-2 with TRBJ2-5; D not resolved. The CDR3 has 18 amino acids. Germline values: CDR1 SGHAT, CDR2 FQNNGV. The germline V and J ends were trimmed by 2 bases and 1 base, with 20 bases remaining between them. CDR3 in amino acids: CASSLILSAGVGQETQYF. The CDR3, as DNA: TGTGCCAGCAGCTTAATTCTATCAGCAGGAGTAGGCCAAGAGACCCAGTACTTC.

The rearrangement uses TRBV20-1 and TRBJ1-2; D is unresolved. Germline CDR1 is DFQATT and CDR2 is SNEGSKA (reference sequence). This CDR3 spans 14 amino acids. Trimming left V 3 bases short and J 4 bases short, with 15 bases between. In nucleotides, the CDR3 is TGCAGTGCTAGGCCCCCCGGCTCCATCTATGGCTACACCTTC. This encodes CSARPPGSIYGYTF.

The V gene is TRBV6-6, the J gene TRBJ1-1; 7 nucleotides match TRBD1. The CDR3 consists of 16 residues. Looked up from germline, CDR1 is MNHNY and CDR2 is SVGAGI (reference sequence). Trimming at V came to 2 bases and at J to 7 bases, leaving 13 bases not matched to a gene. CDR3 loop: CASSYTGPSTGVEAFF. CDR3 nucleotide sequence: TGTGCCAGCAGTTACACCGGCCCCTCAACAGGGGTTGAAGCTTTCTTT.

In this sample, this clonotype turned up many times. The rearrangement joins TRBV10-1 to TRBJ2-1; 12 bases map to TRBD2. Per the germline V gene, CDR1 is WNHNN and CDR2 is SYGVQD (reference sequence). With 5 bases clipped from V and 6 bases from J, the junction kept 8 bases outside the gene matches. The CDR3 is 16 amino acids. CDR3 nucleotide sequence: TGCGCCAGCAGTACGACGACTAGCGGGGGTAGCAATGAGCAGTTCTTC. Protein product: CASSTTTSGGSNEQFF.

This clonotype was picked up a small number of times. The V and J genes are TRBV7-2 and TRBJ1-1, with D unclear. Germline lookup yields CDR1 SGHTA and CDR2 FQGNSA. The CDR3 consists of 11 residues. The ends were cut back, 8 bases at V and 8 bases at J, with 12 bases in the middle. The CDR3 reads CASSNSFEAFF. The DNA for the CDR3 is TGTGCCAGCTCAAACTCCTTCGAAGCTTTCTTT. Together with reference TRBV7-2 and TRBJ1-1, the CDR3 gives the full variable domain: GAGVSQSPSNKVTEKGKDVELRCDPISGHTALYWYRQSLGQGLEFLIYFQGNSAPDKSGLPSDRFSAERTGGSVSTLTIQRTQQEDSAVYLCASSNSFEAFFGQGTRLTVV.

In this sample, this clonotype turned up a few times. CDR3 residues: CASSSWQGYTF. The CDR3 coding sequence is TGTGCCAGCAGCTCCTGGCAGGGCTACACCTTC. The chain links TRBV9 to TRBJ1-2; no definite D call. The CDR3 consists of 11 residues. Germline values: CDR1 SGDLS, CDR2 YYNGEE. V lost 4 bases to trimming and J lost 8 bases, with 9 bases between them.

The genes are TRBV7-8 and TRBJ2-5; D is uncertain. Trimming cost V 10 bases and J 5 bases, with 8 bases left between them. CDR1 SGHVS and CDR2 FQNEAQ come from the germline V gene. CDR3 length: 10 residues. The CDR3 region is CATTMETQYF. The CDR3, as DNA: TGTGCCACAACAATGGAGACCCAGTACTTC.

The chain carries TRBV20-1 and TRBJ2-1, with a tentative D call TRBD1 (6 bases). Trimming removed 2 bases from V and 4 bases from J, with 9 bases in between. Germline V gene sequence: CDR1 DFQATT, CDR2 SNEGSKA (reference sequence). CDR3 length equals 13 residues. DNA for the CDR3: TGCAGTGCTAGAACAGGGATTTACAATGAGCAGTTCTTC. Its protein product is CSARTGIYNEQFF.

The V gene is TRBV18, the J gene TRBJ1-3; D is unresolved. Trimming removed 8 bases from V and 0 bases from J, with 11 bases in between. This CDR3 spans 14 amino acids. Germline lookup yields CDR1 KGHSH and CDR2 LQKENI. CDR3 sequence reads: CASHMGFSGNTIYF. In DNA form, the CDR3 reads TGTGCCAGCCACATGGGGTTCTCTGGAAACACCATATATTTT. The variable domain in full, completed from reference TRBV18 and TRBJ1-3, reads NAGVMQNPRHLVRRRGQEARLRCSPMKGHSHVYWYRQLPEEGLKFMVYLQKENIIDESGMPKERFSAEFPKEGPSILRIQQVVRGDSAAYFCASHMGFSGNTIYFGEGSWLTVV.

This clonotype was recorded a few times. This chain uses TRBV3-1 with TRBJ2-1; TRBD1 matches at 7 bases. V lost 3 bases and J lost 7; bases outside the gene matches: 6. The CDR3 loop spans 14 amino acids. Germline CDR1 and CDR2: LGHDT and YNNKEL (reference sequence). In DNA, the CDR3 is TGTGCCAGCAGCCACCTCGGGACAGAAAATGAGCAGTTCTTC. Its translation: CASSHLGTENEQFF.

This clonotype turned up a few times. The J gene is TRBJ1-2, the V gene TRBV19, with D maybe TRBD1 (5 bases). The V gene lost 6 bases and the J gene lost 8 bases, with 22 bases spanning the gap. Per the germline V gene, CDR1 is LNHDA and CDR2 is SQIVND (reference sequence). There are 15 residues in the CDR3. The CDR3 DNA sequence: TGTGCCAGTAGCTCAATCGTAACCAGGGTTCGAGGCTACACCTTC. This sequence encodes CASSSIVTRVRGYTF.

This clonotype has only a few counts. The rearrangement links TRBV20-1 to TRBJ2-7; D is perhaps TRBD1 or TRBD2 (5 bases each). The CDR3 covers 13 residues. Germline CDR1 and CDR2: DFQATT and SNEGSKA (reference sequence). Trimming left V 5 bases short and J 2 bases short, with 13 bases between. Here the CDR3 reads CSAWDPSTYEQYF. In DNA, the CDR3 is TGCAGTGCTTGGGACCCCTCTACCTACGAGCAGTACTTC.

With regard to this clonotype: A much larger clonotype is one base distant, so this may be a read error. The chain uses TRBV6-4 and TRBJ1-5, with D maybe TRBD1 (6 bases). The CDR3 length is 13 residues. Germline assignment: CDR1 MRHNA and CDR2 SNTAGT. CDR3 DNA: TGTGCCAGCAGCCCTTCAGGGGTGGATCCCCATCATTTT. It yields the protein CASSPSGVDPHHF.

This clonotype was seen only a few times. The V and J genes are TRBV3-1 and TRBJ2-5; D uncertain. This CDR3 comprises 12 residues. The ends were cut back, 3 bases at V and 4 bases at J, with 6 bases in the middle. The germline V gene has CDR1 LGHDT and CDR2 YNNKEL (reference sequence). This chain's CDR3 is CASSQFRETQYF. The DNA of the CDR3 is TGTGCCAGCAGCCAGTTCCGAGAGACCCAGTACTTC.

This clonotype was detected only a few times. The V call is TRBV20-1, the J call TRBJ2-1; tentative D call: TRBD1 (5 bases). Germline values: CDR1 DFQATT, CDR2 SNEGSKA (reference sequence). V shed 1 base and J shed 5 bases, with 9 bases lying between them. The CDR3 has 13 residues. The CDR3, as DNA: TGCAGTGCTAGAGTCAGGGCCAACAATGAGCAGTTCTTC. This translates into CSARVRANNEQFF.